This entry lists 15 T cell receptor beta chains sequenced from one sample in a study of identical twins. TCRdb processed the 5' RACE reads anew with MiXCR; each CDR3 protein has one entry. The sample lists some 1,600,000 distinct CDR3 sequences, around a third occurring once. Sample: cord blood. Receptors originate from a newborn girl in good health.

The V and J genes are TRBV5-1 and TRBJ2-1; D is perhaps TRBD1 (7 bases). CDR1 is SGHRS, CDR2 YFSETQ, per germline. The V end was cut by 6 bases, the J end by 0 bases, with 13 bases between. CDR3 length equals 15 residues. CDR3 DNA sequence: TGCGCCAGCATAGGAGGGGGCCTCTCCTACAATGAGCAGTTCTTC. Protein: CASIGGGLSYNEQFF.

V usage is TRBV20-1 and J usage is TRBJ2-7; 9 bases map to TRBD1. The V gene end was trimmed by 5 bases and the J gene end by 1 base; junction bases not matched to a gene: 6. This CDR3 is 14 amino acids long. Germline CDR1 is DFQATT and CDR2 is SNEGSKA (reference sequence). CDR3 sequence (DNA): TGCAGTGCTGAAGGGACAGGGTATTCCTACGAGCAGTACTTC. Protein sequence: CSAEGTGYSYEQYF.

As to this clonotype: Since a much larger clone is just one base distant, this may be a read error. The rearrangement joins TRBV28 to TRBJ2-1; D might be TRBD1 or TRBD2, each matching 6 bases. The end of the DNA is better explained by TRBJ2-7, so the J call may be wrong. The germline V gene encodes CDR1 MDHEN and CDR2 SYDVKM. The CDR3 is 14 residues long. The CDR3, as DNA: TGTGCCAGCAGTTCCGGGGGCGGTTACAATGAGCAGTACTTC. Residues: CASSSGGGYNEQYF.

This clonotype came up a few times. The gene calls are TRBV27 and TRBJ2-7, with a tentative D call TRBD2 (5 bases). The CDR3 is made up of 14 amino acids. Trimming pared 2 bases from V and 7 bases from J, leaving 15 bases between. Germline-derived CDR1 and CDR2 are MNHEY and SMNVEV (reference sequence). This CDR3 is CASSLRGRGWEQYF. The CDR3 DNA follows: TGTGCCAGCAGTTTACGAGGGCGCGGCTGGGAGCAGTACTTC.

CDR3 in amino acids: CASSFEVLSYNEQYF. CDR3 DNA sequence: TGTGCCAGCAGCTTTGAAGTACTTTCCTACAATGAGCAGTACTTC. The chain joins TRBV11-2 to TRBJ2-1, with unresolved D. Gene TRBJ2-7 matches the end of the DNA better, so the J call may be wrong. The CDR3 is made up of 15 amino acids. The germline CDR1 and CDR2 sequences are SGHAT and FQNNGV.

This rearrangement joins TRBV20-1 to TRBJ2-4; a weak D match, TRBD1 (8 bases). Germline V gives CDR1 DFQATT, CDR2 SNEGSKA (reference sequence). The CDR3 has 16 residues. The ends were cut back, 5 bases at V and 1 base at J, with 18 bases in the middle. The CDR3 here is CSASRQGRGAKNIQYF. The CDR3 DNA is TGCAGTGCTTCTCGACAGGGGCGGGGGGCCAAAAACATTCAGTACTTC.

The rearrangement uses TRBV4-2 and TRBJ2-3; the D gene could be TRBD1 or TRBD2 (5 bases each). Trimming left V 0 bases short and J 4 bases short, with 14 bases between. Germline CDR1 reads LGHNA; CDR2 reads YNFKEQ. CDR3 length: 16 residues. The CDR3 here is CASSQDVGDRADTQYF. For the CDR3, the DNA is TGTGCCAGCAGCCAAGATGTGGGGGATCGAGCAGATACGCAGTATTTT.

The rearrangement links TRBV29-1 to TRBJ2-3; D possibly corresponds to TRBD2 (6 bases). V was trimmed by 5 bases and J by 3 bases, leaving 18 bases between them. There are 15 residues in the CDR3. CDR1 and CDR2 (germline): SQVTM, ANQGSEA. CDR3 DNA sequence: TGCAGCGTTAAACTCGGGACTCTTAGTACAGATACGCAGTATTTT. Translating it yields CSVKLGTLSTDTQYF.

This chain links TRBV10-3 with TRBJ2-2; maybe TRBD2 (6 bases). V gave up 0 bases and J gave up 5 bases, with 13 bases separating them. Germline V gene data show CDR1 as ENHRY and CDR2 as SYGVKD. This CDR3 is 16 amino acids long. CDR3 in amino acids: CAISESPIRGTGELFF. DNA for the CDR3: TGTGCCATCAGTGAGTCCCCAATACGGGGGACCGGGGAGCTGTTTTTT.

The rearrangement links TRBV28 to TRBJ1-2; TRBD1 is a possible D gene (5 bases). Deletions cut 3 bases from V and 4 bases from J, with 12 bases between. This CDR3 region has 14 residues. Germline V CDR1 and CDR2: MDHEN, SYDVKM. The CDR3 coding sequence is TGTGCCAGCAGTTTGCAGGGCCCCTCCTATGGCTACACCTTC. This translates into CASSLQGPSYGYTF.

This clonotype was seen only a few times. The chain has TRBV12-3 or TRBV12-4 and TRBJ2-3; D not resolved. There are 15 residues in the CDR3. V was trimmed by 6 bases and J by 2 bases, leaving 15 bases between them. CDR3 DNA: TGTGCCAGCAGGCCCTCCTCGGCCCCCACAGATACGCAGTATTTT. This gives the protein CASRPSSAPTDTQYF.

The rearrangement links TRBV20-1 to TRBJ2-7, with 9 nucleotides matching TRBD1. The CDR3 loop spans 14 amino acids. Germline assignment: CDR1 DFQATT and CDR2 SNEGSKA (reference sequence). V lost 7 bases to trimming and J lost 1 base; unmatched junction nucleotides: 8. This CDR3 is CSVYEGQGSYEQYF. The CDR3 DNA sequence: TGCAGTGTGTACGAGGGACAGGGATCCTACGAGCAGTACTTC.

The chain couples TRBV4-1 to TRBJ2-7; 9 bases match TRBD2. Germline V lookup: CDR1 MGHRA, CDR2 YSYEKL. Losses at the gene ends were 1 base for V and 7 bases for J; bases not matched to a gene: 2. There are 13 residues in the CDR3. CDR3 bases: TGCGCCAGCAGCCAAGGACTAGCGGAGGAGCAGTACTTC. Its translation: CASSQGLAEEQYF.

CDR3 DNA sequence: TGCAGTGCTAGATTGAAGGGGTGGAACTATGGCTACACCTTC. It encodes CSARLKGWNYGYTF. The V call is TRBV20-1, the J call TRBJ1-2; D might be TRBD1 (5 bases). The ends were cut back, 2 bases at V and 2 bases at J, with 12 bases in the middle. Per germline, CDR1 DFQATT and CDR2 SNEGSKA (reference sequence). The CDR3 runs 14 residues.

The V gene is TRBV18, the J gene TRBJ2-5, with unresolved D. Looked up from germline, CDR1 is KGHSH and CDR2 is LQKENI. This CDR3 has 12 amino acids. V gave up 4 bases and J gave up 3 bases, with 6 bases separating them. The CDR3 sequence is CASSLIEETQYF. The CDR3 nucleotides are TGTGCCAGCTCACTGATCGAAGAGACCCAGTACTTC.